The 20 T cell receptor beta chains listed next were all sequenced from one sample in a study of cytomegalovirus exposure and HLA in healthy donors. The PCR employed 60 Vbeta primers together with 13 Jbeta primers. Assay: immunoSEQ multiplex PCR; the TCRdb copy retains only in-frame clones and omits some. Here the sample spans roughly 200,000 clones, 81% being singletons. The sample comprised PBMCs. The receptors originated from a middle-aged man in good health and CMV-seropositive.

V and J are TRBV4-3 and TRBJ2-1; perhaps TRBD2 as D (6 bases). The V gene's germline CDR1 is LGHNA and CDR2 YSLEER. Trimming removed 0 bases at V and 2 bases at J, with 14 bases between. CDR3 length: 17 amino acids. This CDR3 is CASSQDRTGGAYNEQFF. Written as DNA, the CDR3 is TGCGCCAGCAGCCAAGATAGAACCGGCGGGGCCTACAATGAGCAGTTCTTC.

V usage is TRBV5-6 and J usage is TRBJ1-5; a possible D gene is TRBD1 (6 bases). Trimming cost V 4 bases and J 7 bases, with 12 bases left between them. This CDR3 spans 13 amino acids. CDR1 is SGHDT and CDR2 is YYEEEE in the germline V gene. The CDR3 DNA follows: TGTGCCAGCAGCCGGGCAGGGGTCCAGCCCCAGCATTTT. Its protein product is CASSRAGVQPQHF. Drawing the rest from reference TRBV5-6 and TRBJ1-5, the complete variable domain is DAGVTQSPTHLIKTRGQQVTLRCSPKSGHDTVSWYQQALGQGPQFIFQYYEEEERQRGNFPDRFSGHQFPNYSSELNVNALLLGDSALYLCASSRAGVQPQHFGDGTRLSIL.

This chain connects TRBV7-9 to TRBJ1-2; 7 nucleotides match TRBD1. V dropped 3 bases and J dropped 5; count of bases not matched to a gene: 3. The CDR3 covers 13 residues. Germline CDR1 and CDR2: SEHNR and FQNEAQ (reference sequence). The CDR3: CASSFGQEYGYTF. CDR3 DNA sequence: TGTGCCAGCAGCTTTGGACAGGAGTATGGCTACACCTTC. The variable domain in full, completed from reference TRBV7-9 and TRBJ1-2, reads DTGVSQNPRHKITKRGQNVTFRCDPISEHNRLYWYRQTLGQGPEFLTYFQNEAQLEKSRLLSDRFSAERPKGSFSTLEIQRTEQGDSAMYLCASSFGQEYGYTFGSGTRLTVV.

V gene TRBV28 combines with J gene TRBJ2-5; TRBD2 is a possible D gene (6 bases). Germline CDR1 reads MDHEN; CDR2 reads SYDVKM. The V end was cut by 4 bases, the J end by 10 bases, with 19 bases between. This CDR3 spans 14 amino acids. The DNA for the CDR3 is TGTGCCAGCAGTTCGGGCCCCGGGAGAGGGAGCCAGTACTTC. Its translation is CASSSGPGRGSQYF.

J is TRBJ2-7 and V is TRBV10-1; perhaps TRBD2 as D (7 bases). CDR3 length: 13 amino acids. Germline V lookup: CDR1 WNHNN, CDR2 SYGVQD (reference sequence). The V gene lost 5 bases and the J gene lost 9 bases, with 17 bases spanning the gap. The CDR3 loop reads CASSRGGASRQYF. Here the CDR3 DNA reads TGCGCCAGCAGTCGAGGGGGGGCCTCCAGGCAGTACTTC.

The V and J genes are TRBV19 and TRBJ2-6, with D uncertain. The CDR3 is made up of 14 amino acids. V lost 3 bases and J lost 1, with 4 bases in between. Germline values: CDR1 LNHDA, CDR2 SQIVND (reference sequence). CDR3 sequence reads: CASSIRSGANVLTF. CDR3 sequence (DNA): TGTGCCAGTAGTATCAGATCTGGGGCCAACGTCCTGACTTTC.

This chain connects TRBV7-3 to TRBJ2-2, with 8 bases fitting TRBD2. CDR3 length: 18 amino acids. Germline values: CDR1 SGHTA, CDR2 FQGTGA. After removal of 1 base from V and 4 bases from J, the junction contained 11 bases not matched to a gene. The CDR3 DNA sequence: TGTGCCAGCAGCTTAATGAATCTAGCGGGTCTGCGCACCGGGGAGCTGTTTTTT. This gives the protein CASSLMNLAGLRTGELFF.

The rearrangement uses TRBV19 and TRBJ2-1; possible D gene TRBD2, 5 bases. Germline CDR1 LNHDA, CDR2 SQIVND (reference sequence). Trimming removed 6 bases from V and 10 bases from J, with 16 bases in between. The CDR3 contains 13 residues. The CDR3 loop is CASSPLGLPEQFF. The CDR3 coding sequence is TGTGCCAGTAGCCCCTTAGGACTGCCCGAGCAGTTCTTC.

This clone was counted once. The chain combines TRBV5-1 with TRBJ2-1; 9 bases fit TRBD2. CDR1 is SGHRS and CDR2 is YFSETQ in the germline V gene. The ends lost 6 bases at V and 7 bases at J; junction bases unmatched: 8. The CDR3 length is 14 residues. The CDR3 DNA follows: TGCGCCAGCACTTTAGCGGGAGTATATAATGAGCAGTTCTTC. Its protein product is CASTLAGVYNEQFF.

V usage is TRBV20-1 and J usage is TRBJ1-2, with D possibly being TRBD1 (5 bases). The germline V gene encodes CDR1 DFQATT and CDR2 SNEGSKA (reference sequence). V was trimmed by 6 bases and J by 10 bases, leaving 12 bases between them. The CDR3 runs to 10 residues. CDR3 nucleotide sequence: TGCAGTGCGGGGGGGAGCGACTACACCTTC. Protein: CSAGGSDYTF.

The chain has TRBV2 and TRBJ2-3; 9 bases agree with TRBD1. The junction had 12 bases not matched to a gene; V was cut back by 4 bases and J by 1 base. Germline CDR1 SNHLY, CDR2 FYNNEI. The CDR3 runs 18 residues. CDR3 protein: CASSVVGDRAVGTDTQYF. CDR3 DNA sequence: TGTGCCAGCAGTGTCGTGGGGGACAGGGCGGTGGGCACAGATACGCAGTATTTT.

This chain links TRBV6-5 with TRBJ1-3; D is unclear. Trimming stripped 5 bases from V and 3 bases from J, with 5 bases between. CDR1 and CDR2 (germline): MNHEY, SVGAGI. The CDR3 runs 12 residues. As DNA, the CDR3 is TGTGCCAGCAGTCCCGGTGGAAACACCATATATTTT. Encoded protein: CASSPGGNTIYF.

The chain employs TRBV2 and TRBJ1-5; 7 nucleotides agree with TRBD1. Looked up from germline, CDR1 is SNHLY and CDR2 is FYNNEI. This CDR3 is 14 amino acids long. Trimming removed 5 bases from V and 0 bases from J; junction bases left unmatched: 1. CDR3 bases: TGTGCCAGCAGTCGACAGGGTAGCAATCAGCCCCAGCATTTT. This codes for CASSRQGSNQPQHF.

CDR3 in DNA: TGTGCCAGCAGACCCGGGAGCTCCTACGAGCAGTACTTC. Translation: CASRPGSSYEQYF. The genes are TRBV28 and TRBJ2-7, with D tentatively TRBD2 (6 bases). The CDR3 loop spans 13 amino acids. V was cut by 6 bases and J by 0 bases, with 9 bases left in between. Per the germline V gene, CDR1 is MDHEN and CDR2 is SYDVKM. The whole variable domain, remainder taken from reference TRBV28 and TRBJ2-7, is DVKVTQSSRYLVKRTGEKVFLECVQDMDHENMFWYRQDPGLGLRLIYFSYDVKMKEKGDIPEGYSVSREKKERFSLILESASTNQTSMYLCASRPGSSYEQYFGPGTRLTVT.

V gene TRBV28 combines with J gene TRBJ2-7; possible D gene TRBD1, 7 bases. The CDR3 is made up of 17 amino acids. CDR1 and CDR2 from the germline V gene are MDHEN and SYDVKM. Trimming left V 4 bases short and J 0 bases short, with 19 bases between. DNA for the CDR3: TGTGCCAGCAGTTCAACCGTGCGGGACAGTAGCTCCTACGAGCAGTACTTC. Translating gives CASSSTVRDSSSYEQYF.

The genes are TRBV7-6 and TRBJ1-6; 9 bases map to TRBD1. CDR1 is SGHVS, CDR2 FNYEAQ, per germline. The CDR3 is 15 residues long. J lost 13 bases, V lost 0 bases, and 7 bases had no gene match. CDR3: CASSLALDRGCPLHF. The CDR3, as DNA: TGTGCCAGCAGCTTAGCGCTGGACAGGGGTTGTCCCCTCCACTTT.

The rearrangement uses TRBV29-1 and TRBJ2-5, with 7 bases identical to TRBD2. Gene TRBJ2-7 matches the end of the DNA better, so the J call may be wrong. This CDR3 is built from 11 residues. CDR1 SQVTM and CDR2 ANQGSEA come from the germline V gene. The CDR3 coding sequence is TGCAGCTACGGGGAGGGCTACGAGCAGTACTTC. Translation gives CSYGEGYEQYF.

The rearrangement joins TRBV18 to TRBJ2-7; D unclear. Germline V gene sequence: CDR1 KGHSH, CDR2 LQKENI. The CDR3 loop spans 14 amino acids. V lost 6 bases to trimming and J lost 3 bases, with 15 bases between them. The CDR3 sequence is CASSFSGGVYEQYF. CDR3 nucleotide sequence: TGTGCCAGCTCCTTCAGTGGCGGAGTCTACGAGCAGTACTTC.

This clone was recorded only once. This chain uses TRBV5-5 with TRBJ2-5, with TRBD2 matching 14 bases. There are 18 residues in the CDR3. In germline, CDR1 is SGHKS, CDR2 YYEKEE (reference sequence). V dropped 4 bases and J dropped 5; count of bases not matched to a gene: 13. CDR3 in amino acids: CASSRGTSGGGQWETQYF. CDR3 DNA sequence: TGTGCCAGCAGCCGCGGGACTAGCGGGGGCGGGCAGTGGGAGACCCAGTACTTC.

The chain carries TRBV20-1 and TRBJ2-5; D perhaps matches TRBD1 (6 bases). This CDR3 has 11 amino acids. CDR1 DFQATT and CDR2 SNEGSKA come from the germline V gene (reference sequence). With 7 bases removed from V and 5 bases from J, the gap between germline ends came to 11 bases. In DNA, the CDR3 is TGCAGTGGGACAGTAGGGGAGACCCAGTACTTC. Translated, it gives CSGTVGETQYF.